One sample yielded the 8 T cell receptor beta chains listed below, sequenced in a study of shared clonotypes between healthy human individuals. Assay used: immunoSEQ multiplex PCR; TCRdb lists only in-frame clones, some missing. Of a few million clones in the sample, approximately 94% are singletons; the top ten hold over 0.12%. The sequencing sample was made of naive CD4+ T cells sorted from blood. Subset reported: CD45RA+ positively selected. The receptors come from a man younger than 35 in good health.

The rearrangement uses TRBV14 and TRBJ2-5; tentatively, D is TRBD1 (7 bases). Germline CDR1 SGHDN, CDR2 FVKESK. V lost 1 base, J lost 10 bases, and 22 bases lay in between. The CDR3 sequence is 16 residues long. This CDR3 reads CASSQGIGQAGGGQYF. CDR3 bases: TGTGCCAGCAGCCAAGGGATCGGACAGGCCGGGGGCGGCCAGTACTTC.

This clone appeared once. This chain links TRBV9 with TRBJ2-5; TRBD2 is a possible D gene (5 bases). The V end lost 4 bases, the J end lost 5 bases, and 18 bases lay between the germline ends. The CDR3 is 15 amino acids. Germline V gives CDR1 SGDLS, CDR2 YYNGEE. CDR3 protein: CASSPGGSRGETQYF. The CDR3 coding sequence is TGTGCCAGCAGCCCTGGTGGCAGTCGCGGGGAGACCCAGTACTTC.

The V call is TRBV30, the J call TRBJ1-2, with TRBD1 matching 8 bases. Germline V gene sequence: CDR1 GTSNPN, CDR2 SVGIG (reference sequence). J gave up 7 bases and V 4 bases, and 5 bases lay outside the gene matches. CDR3 length: 12 amino acids. The DNA for the CDR3 is TGTGCCTGGACAGGGGGCAGTGGTGGCTACACCTTC. Its translation is CAWTGGSGGYTF.

V usage is TRBV7-2 and J usage is TRBJ2-7, with D hard to call. Germline lookup yields CDR1 SGHTA and CDR2 FQGNSA. Trimming removed 4 bases at V and 0 bases at J, with 13 bases between. The CDR3 is 15 residues long. The CDR3 DNA reads TGTGCCAGCAGCTCCCTTGCGTGGAGCTCCTACGAGCAGTACTTC. It specifies CASSSLAWSSYEQYF.

V usage is TRBV5-1 and J usage is TRBJ1-6; D is unresolved. This CDR3 has 14 amino acids. The V end was cut by 0 bases, the J end by 13 bases, with 14 bases between. Looked up from germline, CDR1 is SGHRS and CDR2 is YFSETQ. CDR3 residues: CASSLEVDRPPLHF. CDR3 nucleotide sequence: TGCGCCAGCAGCTTGGAGGTCGACCGTCCCCCCCTCCACTTT. The whole variable domain, filled in from reference TRBV5-1 and TRBJ1-6, reads KAGVTQTPRYLIKTRGQQVTLSCSPISGHRSVSWYQQTPGQGLQFLFEYFSETQRNKGNFPGRFSGRQFSNSRSEMNVSTLELGDSALYLCASSLEVDRPPLHFGNGTRLTVT.

The chain links TRBV5-1 to TRBJ2-2, with D unclear. CDR3 length equals 17 residues. Trimming shortened V by 3 bases and J by 0 bases, and 15 bases separated the two germline ends. The germline CDR1 and CDR2 sequences are SGHRS and YFSETQ. The CDR3 spells CASSSIPPSANTGELFF. The CDR3 DNA sequence: TGCGCCAGCAGCTCGATCCCACCGAGCGCGAACACCGGGGAGCTGTTTTTT.

This clone was seen only once. The V and J genes are TRBV9 and TRBJ2-1; maybe TRBD1 (5 bases). V gave up 0 bases and J gave up 6 bases, with 13 bases separating them. Germline-derived CDR1 and CDR2 are SGDLS and YYNGEE. This CDR3 is 15 amino acids long. CDR3 bases: TGTGCCAGCAGCGTAGGGACAAATCCGAGCAATGAGCAGTTCTTC. Translated, it gives CASSVGTNPSNEQFF.

The rearrangement links TRBV27 to TRBJ2-5, with D hard to call. Trimming took 0 bases from V and 1 from J, leaving 18 bases between them. Germline V gene lookup returns CDR1 MNHEY and CDR2 SMNVEV (reference sequence). The CDR3 runs to 18 residues. The CDR3 bases are TGTGCCAGCAGTTTATCCCCTCCGGGCGGAGCTTTCCAAGAGACCCAGTACTTC. Translating gives CASSLSPPGGAFQETQYF.